This T cell receptor (beta chain) derives from a study of blood T cell repertoires in COVID-19. This CDR3 is built from 13 residues. Per the germline V gene, CDR1 is MNHEY and CDR2 is SVGAGI. V shed 7 bases, J shed 4 bases, and the junction held 6 bases outside the gene matches. Original analysis: Estimated nucleated cell counts came from reference gene primer amplification. This table comes from immunoSEQ multiplex PCR, and its TCRdb copy is limited to in-frame clones, with some not included. D and trimming were read from the DNA, whereas the V and J calls and clone size are those reported in that table. The table has 53,000 or so clones, over 70% seen once; the top ten hold approximately 15%.

The chain is built from TRBV6-5 and TRBJ2-7, with 8 bases lining up with TRBD2. The clonotype was recovered from a human donor with active or convalescent COVID-19. The donor label of this sample is uncertain. Sequencing was performed on peripheral blood. CDR3 sequence: CASNSGSTYEQYF. The CDR3 region has the DNA TGTGCCAGCAACAGCGGGAGTACTTACGAGCAGTACTTC.